The clone carrying this TCR beta chain was seen a single time. Its antigen is unidentified. The data originate from a study of OX40 agonist ivuxolimab in advanced cancers. Broader study findings: In a subset of nonresponders, normalized T-cell clonal expansion was also low. The study observed clonal expansion of CD4+ and CD8+ blood T cells by week 6 at 0.1 to 3.0 mg/kg.

Only in-frame clones appear in the TCRdb table, and some are missing; sequencing was by immunoSEQ multiplex PCR. The sample carries tens of thousands of clones, 92% recorded once. Sequenced here: CD4+ or CD8+ T cells sorted from blood, sampled in a trial of the OX40 agonist ivuxolimab. The TCR originated in an adult with an advanced solid tumor such as melanoma, head and neck, liver or kidney cancer.

CDR3 sequence (DNA): TGTGCCAGCAGCCTCACGAGGGGGACTAAGTACAATGAGCAGTTCTTC. Translation: CASSLTRGTKYNEQFF. The chain recombines TRBV7-9 with TRBJ2-1; tentatively, D is TRBD2 (7 bases). Between the trimmed V and J ends, which lost 5 bases and 4 bases, there was a span of 18 bases. The germline CDR1 and CDR2 sequences are SEHNR and FQNEAQ (reference sequence). The CDR3 sequence is 16 residues long. The full variable domain, its missing parts supplied by reference TRBV7-9 and TRBJ2-1, is DTGVSQNPRHKITKRGQNVTFRCDPISEHNRLYWYRQTLGQGPEFLTYFQNEAQLEKSRLLSDRFSAERPKGSFSTLEIQRTEQGDSAMYLCASSLTRGTKYNEQFFGPGTRLTVL.